The 5 T cell receptor beta chains presented below share a single source sample, sequenced in a study of CD8 T cells in Susac syndrome. RNA totalling roughly 0.5 to 1 ug underwent reverse transcription with random hexamers. TCRdb fed the immunoSEQ multiplex PCR reads into MiXCR, producing one record per CDR3 protein. This table has 150,000 to 200,000 distinct CDR3 sequences, around nine tenths appearing once. The material sequenced was CD4+ T cells from PBMCs. The receptors originated from a human donor with Susac syndrome.

The chain carries TRBV9 and TRBJ2-2; 10 nucleotides agree with TRBD1. The CDR3 covers 16 residues. Germline trimming cut 3 bases from V and 6 bases from J; bases unmatched to any gene: 8. Germline V CDR1 and CDR2: SGDLS, YYNGEE. The CDR3 loop reads CASSAGQGGYAGELFF. DNA of the CDR3: TGTGCCAGCAGCGCCGGACAGGGGGGATATGCCGGGGAGCTGTTTTTT.

The rearrangement joins TRBV21-1 to TRBJ2-1; the DNA was not used to check the table's D call, TRBD2. TRBV21-1 is given as a pseudogene. The CDR3 is 15 amino acids. DNA for the CDR3: TGTGCCAGCAGCATGTTAGCTAGCGGGAGAAATGAGCAGTTCTTC. Its translation is CASSMLASGRNEQFF.

This chain links TRBV11-2 with TRBJ2-1; TRBD1 aligns across 8 bases. This CDR3 region has 14 residues. CDR1 is SGHAT, CDR2 FQNNGV, per germline. Trimming took 6 bases from V and 5 from J; bases not matched to a gene: 6. The CDR3 protein is CASRQGALDNEQFF. The CDR3 DNA reads TGTGCCAGCAGGCAGGGGGCTTTGGACAATGAGCAGTTCTTC.

This chain uses TRBV3-1 with TRBJ2-7, with TRBD1 matching 8 bases. After removal of 2 bases from V and 8 bases from J, the junction contained 8 bases not matched to a gene. This CDR3 has 14 amino acids. CDR1 and CDR2 (germline): LGHDT, YNNKEL (reference sequence). The CDR3 DNA reads as TGTGCCAGCAGCCAATCTGACAGGGGTTTTCAGCAGTACTTC. This encodes CASSQSDRGFQQYF.

The rearrangement joins TRBV5-1 to TRBJ2-1; maybe TRBD2 (5 bases). The CDR3 totals 14 residues. The germline CDR1 and CDR2 sequences are SGHRS and YFSETQ. Trimming took 4 bases from V and 3 from J, leaving 11 bases between them. CDR3 sequence reads: CASSRGTGYNEQFF. The CDR3 DNA is TGCGCCAGCAGCCGGGGAACCGGCTACAATGAGCAGTTCTTC.